The 3 T cell receptor beta chains presented below share a single source sample, sequenced in a study of tumor-infiltrating lymphocytes in primary liver carcinoma. A constant-region primer primed TCR beta cDNA synthesis from about 0.45 ug of total RNA. Slightly modified ARM-PCR with three nested multiplex PCR rounds yielded TCR beta libraries. Use of TRBV1-TRBV30 forward primers with a C-beta reverse primer characterized the first two PCR rounds, which lasted 10 cycles each. A single record per CDR3 protein comes from TCRdb applying MiXCR to the multiplex PCR reads. The sample shows about 120,000 distinct CDR3 sequences, 55% to 75% of them seen only once. Between roughly 20 and 31 mg of unsorted bulk tissue served as the source from which RNA and DNA were co-extracted. The material sequenced was liver tumor tissue from sampling region 1. Subset described: tumor region T1, superior pole. The receptors were gathered from a woman aged 60-75 years with primary liver carcinoma and hepatitis B virus infection.

As regards this clonotype: This may be a read error: a much more frequent sequence differs by one nucleotide. The chain uses TRBV12-3 or TRBV12-4 and TRBJ2-3; D gene unclear. This CDR3 comprises 12 residues. V lost 4 bases to trimming and J lost 6 bases, with 8 bases between them. CDR3 sequence: CASSSDTDTQYF. The CDR3 bases are TGTGCCAGCAGTTCGGATACTGATACGCAGTATTTT.

As concerns this clonotype: The junction and the germline gene differ at one end; a read error may be behind it. The rearrangement uses TRBV7-9 and TRBJ2-1; D is tentatively TRBD1 or TRBD2 (6 bases each). Germline values: CDR1 SEHNR, CDR2 FQNEAQ (reference sequence). The length of the CDR3 is 14 residues. For the CDR3, the DNA is TGTGCCAGCAGCCCACGAACGGGGGCCTACATGGGGATCTTC. As protein: CASSPRTGAYMGIF. The whole variable domain, filled in from reference TRBV7-9 and TRBJ2-1, reads DTGVSQNPRHKITKRGQNVTFRCDPISEHNRLYWYRQTLGQGPEFLTYFQNEAQLEKSRLLSDRFSAERPKGSFSTLEIQRTEQGDSAMYLCASSPRTGAYMGIFGPGTRLTVL.

The table lists this clonotype with a few counts. The chain combines TRBV28 with TRBJ2-4; D might be TRBD1 (5 bases). The germline V gene encodes CDR1 MDHEN and CDR2 SYDVKM. The CDR3 runs 16 residues. Between the trimmed V and J ends, which lost 5 bases and 0 bases, there was a span of 14 bases. The DNA for the CDR3 is TGTGCCAGCAGTCGAACCGGACAACTAGCCAAAAACATTCAGTACTTC. Its translation is CASSRTGQLAKNIQYF. The whole variable domain, filled in from reference TRBV28 and TRBJ2-4, reads DVKVTQSSRYLVKRTGEKVFLECVQDMDHENMFWYRQDPGLGLRLIYFSYDVKMKEKGDIPEGYSVSREKKERFSLILESASTNQTSMYLCASSRTGQLAKNIQYFGAGTRLSVL.